The 14 T cell receptor beta chains reported below all come from one sample, sequenced in a study of T cell responses to AZD1222 COVID-19 vaccine. The repertoire was sequenced with immunoSEQ multiplex PCR; TCRdb's copy has only in-frame clones and lacks some. The data hold more than 50,000 clones, with more than 65% observed a single time. The sample consisted of peripheral blood, taken on day 0 of AZD1222 vaccination. The receptors derive from an adult in good health.

The genes are TRBV12-3 or TRBV12-4 and TRBJ2-6; D is uncertain. Trimming left V 6 bases short and J 12 bases short, with 9 bases between. This CDR3 is 11 amino acids long. CDR3 DNA: TGTGCCAGCAGGATTTTCCGCGTCCTGACTTTC. Protein sequence: CASRIFRVLTF.

This chain uses TRBV7-9 with TRBJ2-7; TRBD2 might be the D (6 bases). Germline CDR1 SEHNR, CDR2 FQNEAQ (reference sequence). Trimming cost V 2 bases and J 5 bases, with 16 bases left between them. This CDR3 has 15 amino acids. In DNA form, the CDR3 reads TGTGCCAGCAGCTTATCAGCCGGGGGTAGCCACGAGCAGTACTTC. Translating gives CASSLSAGGSHEQYF.

The gene calls are TRBV11-2 and TRBJ2-7; D may be TRBD2 (5 bases). Germline V gene sequence: CDR1 SGHAT, CDR2 FQNNGV. The ends were cut back, 5 bases at V and 12 bases at J, with 20 bases in the middle. The CDR3 has 13 amino acids. CDR3 sequence reads: CASSPQSIGLGYF. The DNA for the CDR3 is TGTGCCAGCAGCCCCCAGTCCATCGGACTTGGGTACTTC.

This clone showed up just once. The rearrangement links TRBV5-6 to TRBJ2-5; a possible D gene is TRBD1 (6 bases). The V gene's germline CDR1 is SGHDT and CDR2 YYEEEE. The CDR3 is made up of 12 amino acids. V dropped 3 bases and J dropped 5 bases, with 8 bases sitting between them. The CDR3 loop is CASSYDRETQYF. CDR3 bases: TGTGCCAGCAGCTATGACAGGGAGACCCAGTACTTC. The entire variable domain, with the rest obtained from reference TRBV5-6 and TRBJ2-5, is as follows: DAGVTQSPTHLIKTRGQQVTLRCSPKSGHDTVSWYQQALGQGPQFIFQYYEEEERQRGNFPDRFSGHQFPNYSSELNVNALLLGDSALYLCASSYDRETQYFGPGTRLLVL.

J is TRBJ2-1 and V is TRBV27; D is unclear. Deletions cut 3 bases from V and 5 bases from J, with 5 bases between. Germline lookup yields CDR1 MNHEY and CDR2 SMNVEV (reference sequence). The CDR3 spans 12 residues. CDR3 nucleotide sequence: TGTGCCAGCAGTTTGCCGAACAATGAGCAGTTCTTC. The encoded protein is CASSLPNNEQFF.

The chain recombines TRBV28 with TRBJ2-7; TRBD2 matches at 9 bases. The CDR3 covers 23 residues. CDR1 is MDHEN and CDR2 is SYDVKM in the germline V gene. J was trimmed by 0 bases and V by 4 bases; bases with no gene match: 28. This CDR3 reads CASSSYRANDEAGLASSSYEQYF. In DNA form, the CDR3 reads TGTGCCAGCAGTTCTTATAGGGCAAATGATGAGGCAGGACTAGCGTCGAGCTCCTACGAGCAGTACTTC.

This clone was observed a handful of times. The V call is TRBV5-4, the J call TRBJ1-2; D unclear. V lost 0 bases, J lost 2 bases, and 5 bases lay in between. CDR1 and CDR2 from the germline V gene are SGHNT and YYREEE (reference sequence). CDR3 length equals 13 residues. The CDR3 spells CASSLVGNYGYTF. Written as DNA, the CDR3 is TGTGCCAGCAGCTTGGTTGGGAACTATGGCTACACCTTC.

The genes are TRBV11-2 and TRBJ2-3, with TRBD2 matching over 8 bases. The V segment lost 2 bases and the J segment 6 bases; nucleotides outside the gene matches: 1. CDR1 is SGHAT and CDR2 is FQNNGV in the germline V gene. The CDR3 loop spans 13 amino acids. The CDR3 spells CASSLLAGDTQYF. The CDR3 DNA reads TGTGCCAGCAGCTTATTAGCGGGGGATACGCAGTATTTT. Looking up the rest from reference TRBV11-2 and TRBJ2-3 gives the full variable domain: EAGVAQSPRYKIIEKRQSVAFWCNPISGHATLYWYQQILGQGPKLLIQFQNNGVVDDSQLPKDRFSAERLKGVDSTLKIQPAKLEDSAVYLCASSLLAGDTQYFGPGTRLTVL.

This chain uses TRBV10-3 with TRBJ1-3; D is ambiguous. Germline CDR1 is ENHRY and CDR2 is SYGVKD. The CDR3 loop spans 14 amino acids. The V end was cut by 3 bases, the J end by 1 base, with 7 bases between. CDR3 protein: CAISDRRSGNTIYF. The CDR3 DNA sequence: TGTGCCATCAGTGATCGGCGGTCTGGAAACACCATATATTTT.

The sample holds a few counts of this clone. The rearrangement uses TRBV10-3 and TRBJ2-7, with 12 nucleotides matching TRBD2. V was pared by 6 bases and J by 6 bases, with 6 bases of the junction left unmatched. Germline CDR1 and CDR2: ENHRY and SYGVKD. The CDR3 runs 14 residues. CDR3 residues: CAIRMTSGRSEQYF. The CDR3 DNA reads as TGTGCCATCAGGATGACTAGCGGGAGAAGCGAGCAGTACTTC.

The rearrangement links TRBV5-1 to TRBJ1-6, with TRBD1 as a possible D gene (6 bases). CDR3 length equals 15 residues. Trimming stripped 4 bases from V and 7 bases from J, with 15 bases between. Germline CDR1 is SGHRS and CDR2 is YFSETQ. Here the CDR3 reads CASSPLGGGNSPLHF. CDR3 bases: TGCGCCAGCAGCCCGCTAGGAGGGGGAAATTCACCCCTCCACTTT.

This rearrangement joins TRBV6-2 or TRBV6-3 to TRBJ2-7; tentatively, D is TRBD2 (5 bases). Germline lookup yields CDR1 MNHEY and CDR2 SVGEGT. Trimming removed 4 bases at V and 4 bases at J, with 5 bases between. The CDR3 runs to 11 residues. DNA of the CDR3: TGTGCCAGCAGTTGGACTTACGAGCAGTACTTC. Its protein is CASSWTYEQYF.

The rearrangement joins TRBV6-2 or TRBV6-3 to TRBJ1-1; D remains ambiguous. CDR3 length: 12 amino acids. Trimming stripped 5 bases from V and 6 bases from J, with 10 bases between. Germline V CDR1 and CDR2: MNHEY, SVGEGT. DNA for the CDR3: TGTGCCAGCAGTGATCCCTCACCTGAAGCTTTCTTT. Translation gives CASSDPSPEAFF.

The chain couples TRBV29-1 to TRBJ1-2; 7 nucleotides match TRBD1. Germline V lookup: CDR1 SQVTM, CDR2 ANQGSEA. The V segment lost 4 bases and the J segment 5 bases; nucleotides outside the gene matches: 4. This CDR3 has 12 residues. CDR3 sequence: CSVGTGQYGYTF. The CDR3 DNA is TGCAGCGTTGGGACAGGACAATATGGCTACACCTTC.